This TCR beta chain was recovered during a study of blood T cell repertoires in COVID-19. Study details: Samples representing acute and convalescent COVID-19 were sourced from the United States, Italy and Spain. The analysed material was cDNA or gDNA that came from T cells, B-cell-depleted T cells, or PBMCs.

The CDR3 is 14 residues long. Germline CDR1 reads MNHNY; CDR2 reads SVGAGI (reference sequence). The V end was cut by 6 bases, the J end by 2 bases, with 13 bases between. A Seattle source enrolled patients during active infection and followed them longitudinally. Original data processing: Reference gene primer amplification yielded estimated nucleated cell counts. Sequenced by immunoSEQ multiplex PCR; TCRdb stores in-frame clones only, minus some. V, J and clone size reflect that table, while D and trimming were determined from the DNA. The sample includes about 440,000 clones, approximately 89% of them seen just once.

The sequenced material came from peripheral blood. The source of this sequence is a woman aged 50 to 60 with COVID-19, enrolled during active disease. The chain combines TRBV6-6 with TRBJ1-1; D is unclear. The chain's CDR3 is CASRPAPGNTEAFF. CDR3 in DNA: TGTGCCAGCAGACCTGCCCCAGGAAACACTGAAGCTTTCTTT.